What follows are 9 T cell receptor beta chains derived from one specimen sequenced in a study of early T cells in non-severe SARS-CoV-2 infection listed by TCRdb under 2021. Libraries were prepared through 5' RACE. The instrument was a NextSeq 500. Using fastp trimming at Q25 and MiXCR clonotype assembly, TCRdb reanalyzed the public sequencing data and kept in-frame beta chains. Identical CDR3 proteins give one entry, which carries the most common genes and DNA. The sample table lists roughly 54,000 distinct CDR3 sequences, about 8% of them with a count of one. The ten largest clones take up approximately 10% of the sample. The material was whole blood, obtained at baseline. All receptors derive from an adult who was a healthcare worker with PCR-confirmed SARS-CoV-2 infection or an uninfected control (not recorded which).

This clonotype was counted ten times or more. V is TRBV29-1 and J is TRBJ2-5, with D possibly called TRBD1 or TRBD2 (5 bases each). The CDR3 has 14 amino acids. The germline CDR1 and CDR2 sequences are SQVTM and ANQGSEA. V was shortened by 6 bases and J by 4 bases, with 18 bases between the two germline ends. The CDR3 coding sequence is TGCAGCGTGGTAATGCAGGGTCGGGGAGAGACCCAGTACTTC. Its translation: CSVVMQGRGETQYF.

This rearrangement joins TRBV7-2 to TRBJ2-3; 10 nucleotides align to TRBD2. Germline trimming cut 5 bases from V and 2 bases from J; bases unmatched to any gene: 7. Germline CDR1 SGHTA, CDR2 FQGNSA. The CDR3 extends over 16 amino acids. CDR3 nucleotide sequence: TGTGCCAGCAGCCGTCCTAGCGGGAGCAACACAGATACGCAGTATTTT. Translated, it gives CASSRPSGSNTDTQYF.

This sequence joins TRBV3-1 and TRBJ2-3; the D gene is possibly TRBD1 (6 bases). Trimming cost V 4 bases and J 1 base, with 6 bases left between them. This CDR3 is built from 13 residues. CDR1 is LGHDT, CDR2 YNNKEL, per germline (reference sequence). CDR3 nucleotides: TGTGCCAGCAGCCGACAGGGCACAGATACGCAGTATTTT. It codes for CASSRQGTDTQYF.

The chain has TRBV7-8 and TRBJ2-7; 9 bases are shared with TRBD1. The CDR3 runs to 15 residues. Germline V gives CDR1 SGHVS, CDR2 FQNEAQ. Unmatched junction bases numbered 2, after V lost 1 base and J lost 1 base. The CDR3 here is CASSLVGTGSYEQYF. CDR3 bases: TGTGCCAGCAGCTTAGTTGGGACAGGGTCCTACGAGCAGTACTTC.

The CDR3 here is CSAREGLTDTQYF. The CDR3 DNA follows: TGCAGTGCTAGAGAAGGGTTAACAGATACGCAGTATTTT. The chain links TRBV20-1 to TRBJ2-3; D gene unclear. The germline CDR1 and CDR2 sequences are DFQATT and SNEGSKA (reference sequence). The CDR3 consists of 13 residues. V lost 0 bases, J lost 3 bases, and 7 bases lay in between.

Ten or more counts support this clonotype. CDR3 DNA: TGTGCCAGCAGCCAAGATCCAGGGACGGATACGCAGTATTTT. This sequence encodes CASSQDPGTDTQYF. The rearrangement links TRBV4-2 to TRBJ2-3; D assignment may be TRBD1 or TRBD2 (5 bases each). The germline V and J ends were trimmed by 0 bases and 6 bases, with 10 bases remaining between them. Germline CDR1 and CDR2: LGHNA and YNFKEQ. The CDR3 loop spans 14 amino acids.

Ten or more counts support this clonotype. This chain uses TRBV28 with TRBJ2-1; D tentatively fits TRBD1 or TRBD2 (7 bases each). The V gene's germline CDR1 is MDHEN and CDR2 SYDVKM. The V end lost 6 bases, the J end lost 8 bases, and 14 bases lay between the germline ends. This CDR3 comprises 13 residues. The CDR3 DNA reads TGTGCCAGCAGAACCCAGGGGGGGCATGAGCAGTTCTTC. Protein sequence: CASRTQGGHEQFF.

This clonotype has ten or more counts. The chain has TRBV3-1 and TRBJ2-1; 10 bases align to TRBD1. Germline CDR1 is LGHDT and CDR2 is YNNKEL (reference sequence). The CDR3 extends over 15 amino acids. The V segment lost 3 bases and the J segment 6 bases; nucleotides outside the gene matches: 5. CDR3 in amino acids: CASSHPGQGTNEQFF. The CDR3 region has the DNA TGTGCCAGCAGCCACCCGGGACAGGGGACCAATGAGCAGTTCTTC.

The rearrangement links TRBV12-3 or TRBV12-4 to TRBJ2-7; tentatively, D is TRBD2 (7 bases). The CDR3 contains 14 residues. The germline V and J ends were trimmed by 5 bases and 6 bases, with 17 bases remaining between them. The CDR3 loop reads CASSQGGAVGEQYF. CDR3 bases: TGTGCCAGCAGTCAAGGGGGGGCGGTGGGCGAGCAGTACTTC.